One and the same sample provided the 27 T cell receptor beta chains below, sequenced in a study of T cells in Graves' hyperthyroidism and ophthalmopathy. The source material, RNA transcripts, was used to amplify TCR beta CDR3 regions. An initial round of RT-PCR targeting the TCR CDR3 relied on the HTBI primer set. TCRdb reprocessed the multiplex PCR reads via MiXCR and lists one record per CDR3 protein. The sample yields about 530,000 distinct CDR3 sequences, approximately 17% seen once. Sequencing was performed on blood. These receptors all stem from a woman aged 18-35 years with Graves' ophthalmopathy.

The rearrangement uses TRBV19 and TRBJ2-7; maybe TRBD1 (5 bases). Germline lookup yields CDR1 LNHDA and CDR2 SQIVND (reference sequence). The CDR3 runs 16 residues. Deletions cut 2 bases from V and 3 bases from J, with 17 bases between. CDR3 DNA: TGTGCCAGTAGTATAAGGGGTGCGGATTGGGACTACGAGCAGTACTTC. This codes for CASSIRGADWDYEQYF.

This clonotype showed up many times. J is TRBJ1-4 and V is TRBV28, with D perhaps matching TRBD1 (6 bases). Germline CDR1 MDHEN, CDR2 SYDVKM. The V gene lost 2 bases and the J gene lost 0 bases, with 7 bases spanning the gap. This CDR3 spans 15 amino acids. CDR3 DNA sequence: TGTGCCAGCAGTTTAGGACAGTCAACTAATGAAAAACTGTTTTTT. This gives the protein CASSLGQSTNEKLFF.

This clonotype has a count of ten or more. The J gene is TRBJ2-6, the V gene TRBV28, with TRBD2 matching 8 bases. CDR3 length: 18 residues. Germline V gene sequence: CDR1 MDHEN, CDR2 SYDVKM. V gave up 3 bases and J gave up 0 bases; unmatched junction bases: 7. Here the CDR3 reads CASSFRGGLSSGANVLTF. CDR3 in DNA: TGTGCCAGCAGTTTTCGCGGGGGGTTAAGCTCTGGGGCCAACGTCCTGACTTTC. The complete variable domain, with remaining parts taken from reference TRBV28 and TRBJ2-6, reads DVKVTQSSRYLVKRTGEKVFLECVQDMDHENMFWYRQDPGLGLRLIYFSYDVKMKEKGDIPEGYSVSREKKERFSLILESASTNQTSMYLCASSFRGGLSSGANVLTFGAGSRLTVL.

V usage is TRBV7-3 and J usage is TRBJ2-7; TRBD2 agrees at 12 bases. The germline V gene encodes CDR1 SGHTA and CDR2 FQGTGA. V lost 5 bases to trimming and J lost 2 bases; unmatched junction nucleotides: 16. The CDR3 totals 19 residues. The DNA of the CDR3 is TGTGCCAGCAGCCCCCTCGGGGGTGGACTAGCGGGGCCAGCCTACGAGCAGTACTTC. Its protein product is CASSPLGGGLAGPAYEQYF.

J is TRBJ2-1 and V is TRBV15; D call uncertain. V lost 8 bases and J 0 bases, leaving 14 bases between the germline ends. The length of the CDR3 is 15 residues. The germline V gene encodes CDR1 LNHNV and CDR2 YYDKDF (reference sequence). The CDR3 spells CATALDPSSYNEQFF. The CDR3 DNA is TGTGCCACCGCTTTAGACCCGAGCTCCTACAATGAGCAGTTCTTC.

This clonotype was counted ten times or more. The chain employs TRBV30 and TRBJ2-7; no reliable D call. Germline lookup yields CDR1 GTSNPN and CDR2 SVGIG (reference sequence). This CDR3 spans 15 amino acids. The V and J ends lost 0 bases and 0 bases respectively, with 12 bases between them. The CDR3 loop is CAWSVIAVHSYEQYF. In DNA form, the CDR3 reads TGTGCCTGGAGTGTAATAGCAGTTCACTCCTACGAGCAGTACTTC.

The V call is TRBV18, the J call TRBJ1-5; 7 positions match TRBD1. Looked up from germline, CDR1 is KGHSH and CDR2 is LQKENI. The CDR3 spans 15 residues. Unmatched junction bases numbered 5, after V lost 3 bases and J lost 3 bases. CDR3 protein: CASSPQGGFNQPQHF. The CDR3 DNA is TGTGCCAGCTCACCCCAGGGGGGGTTCAATCAGCCCCAGCATTTT. Full variable domain (outside the CDR3, taken from reference TRBV18 and TRBJ1-5): NAGVMQNPRHLVRRRGQEARLRCSPMKGHSHVYWYRQLPEEGLKFMVYLQKENIIDESGMPKERFSAEFPKEGPSILRIQQVVRGDSAAYFCASSPQGGFNQPQHFGDGTRLSIL.

This clonotype has at least ten counts. The chain uses TRBV3-1 and TRBJ1-6, with D uncertain. Germline CDR1 LGHDT, CDR2 YNNKEL (reference sequence). This CDR3 is 15 amino acids long. Trimming left V 3 bases short and J 8 bases short, with 14 bases between. CDR3 sequence (DNA): TGTGCCAGCAGCCATAGACCGGGGAATGATTCACCCCTCCACTTT. It encodes CASSHRPGNDSPLHF.

This clonotype was recorded many times. The chain joins TRBV28 to TRBJ2-4, with 7 bases lining up with TRBD1. The CDR3 is 14 residues long. The ends lost 4 bases at V and 1 base at J; junction bases unmatched: 1. In germline, CDR1 is MDHEN, CDR2 SYDVKM. The CDR3 region is CASSSQGAKNIQYF. In DNA form, the CDR3 reads TGTGCCAGCAGTTCACAGGGGGCCAAAAACATTCAGTACTTC.

In this sample, this clonotype turned up a few times. This chain joins TRBV4-1 and TRBJ1-6, with 7 bases fitting TRBD1. The germline V gene has CDR1 MGHRA and CDR2 YSYEKL. The CDR3 consists of 18 residues. The V gene end was trimmed by 5 bases and the J gene end by 7 bases; junction bases not matched to a gene: 17. The CDR3 nucleotides are TGCGCCAGCAGCGACGGACAGGCATTCCGTCGGGGGAATTCACCCCTCCACTTT. This encodes CASSDGQAFRRGNSPLHF.

The sample holds many counts of this clonotype. The chain carries TRBV3-1 and TRBJ2-7, with TRBD2 matching over 10 bases. This CDR3 contains 18 residues. The ends lost 3 bases at V and 0 bases at J; junction bases unmatched: 11. Germline CDR1 LGHDT, CDR2 YNNKEL (reference sequence). The CDR3 region is CASSQGLAGVGSSYEQYF. The CDR3 coding sequence is TGTGCCAGCAGCCAGGGGCTAGCGGGAGTTGGGAGCTCCTACGAGCAGTACTTC.

This chain joins TRBV7-3 and TRBJ2-7; the match to TRBD2 covers 9 bases. This CDR3 has 15 residues. With V trimmed by 5 bases and J by 1 base, 6 bases remained unmatched. The germline CDR1 and CDR2 sequences are SGHTA and FQGTGA. In nucleotides, the CDR3 is TGTGCCAGCAGCCCCCGACTAGCGGATTCCTACGAGCAGTACTTC. This encodes CASSPRLADSYEQYF.

The chain couples TRBV20-1 to TRBJ2-7; D call uncertain. V was shortened by 0 bases and J by 4 bases, with 7 bases between the two germline ends. The length of the CDR3 is 12 residues. In germline, CDR1 is DFQATT, CDR2 SNEGSKA (reference sequence). CDR3: CSARDKAYEQYF. DNA for the CDR3: TGCAGTGCTAGAGATAAAGCTTACGAGCAGTACTTC.

The CDR3 region has the DNA TGTGCCTGGAGTTCAACAGGGACCGAGCAGTACTTC. Amino acids: CAWSSTGTEQYF. The V gene is TRBV30, the J gene TRBJ2-7; D is perhaps TRBD1 (6 bases). Germline V gene data show CDR1 as GTSNPN and CDR2 as SVGIG (reference sequence). The length of the CDR3 is 12 residues. V shed 2 bases and J shed 6 bases, with 11 bases lying between them.

This clonotype was picked up many times. The genes are TRBV5-1 and TRBJ2-2, with D tentatively TRBD1 or TRBD2 (5 bases each). The CDR3 length is 14 residues. The germline gives CDR1 SGHRS, CDR2 YFSETQ. V was pared by 2 bases and J by 7 bases, with 12 bases between. DNA of the CDR3: TGCGCCAGCAGCTTCCGGGGCAGTGGCGGGGAGCTGTTTTTT. Its translation is CASSFRGSGGELFF.

This chain links TRBV15 with TRBJ2-1, with TRBD2 identical over 10 bases. Germline trimming cut 0 bases from V and 4 bases from J; bases unmatched to any gene: 9. The CDR3 sequence is 18 residues long. The germline V gene encodes CDR1 LNHNV and CDR2 YYDKDF (reference sequence). CDR3 region: CATSRDPGEAGGYNEQFF. The CDR3 nucleotides are TGTGCCACCAGCAGAGATCCAGGAGAAGCGGGGGGGTACAATGAGCAGTTCTTC. Complete variable domain (other parts from reference TRBV15 and TRBJ2-1): DAMVIQNPRYQVTQFGKPVTLSCSQTLNHNVMYWYQQKSSQAPKLLFHYYDKDFNNEADTPDNFQSRRPNTSFCFLDIRSPGLGDTAMYLCATSRDPGEAGGYNEQFFGPGTRLTVL.

This clonotype occurred many times. The V and J genes are TRBV20-1 and TRBJ1-1; no definite D call. Trimming cost V 0 bases and J 5 bases, with 4 bases left between them. Germline CDR1 and CDR2: DFQATT and SNEGSKA (reference sequence). This CDR3 is built from 11 residues. CDR3 amino acids: CSAREGTEAFF. CDR3 bases: TGCAGTGCTAGAGAAGGGACTGAAGCTTTCTTT.

The V gene is TRBV4-2, the J gene TRBJ2-5, with D possibly called TRBD1 or TRBD2 (5 bases each). Germline V gene lookup returns CDR1 LGHNA and CDR2 YNFKEQ. The CDR3 has 14 residues. V was trimmed by 1 base and J by 0 bases, leaving 6 bases between them. The CDR3 DNA follows: TGTGCCAGCAGCCAAGTGGGGGACCAAGAGACCCAGTACTTC. Encoded protein: CASSQVGDQETQYF.

CDR3 protein: CSADGTSGGATDTQYF. In nucleotides, the CDR3 is TGCAGTGCTGACGGGACTAGCGGGGGGGCCACAGATACGCAGTATTTT. The V call is TRBV20-1, the J call TRBJ2-3, with 16 bases aligning to TRBD2. Germline V CDR1 and CDR2: DFQATT, SNEGSKA (reference sequence). The V gene end was trimmed by 5 bases and the J gene end by 2 bases; junction bases not matched to a gene: 4. CDR3 length: 16 residues.

This clonotype was seen a handful of times. The gene calls are TRBV4-1 and TRBJ1-1; D is unresolved. Germline values: CDR1 MGHRA, CDR2 YSYEKL. Trimming removed 4 bases at V and 3 bases at J, with 6 bases between. CDR3 length: 12 amino acids. In nucleotides, the CDR3 is TGCGCCAGCAGCCCTTACTACACTGAAGCTTTCTTT. The encoded protein is CASSPYYTEAFF.

The genes are TRBV19 and TRBJ2-1; TRBD2 agrees at 10 bases. V shed 3 bases, J shed 4 bases, and the junction held 6 bases outside the gene matches. Looked up from germline, CDR1 is LNHDA and CDR2 is SQIVND (reference sequence). The CDR3 is 16 residues long. The CDR3 loop is CASSIASGGLYNEQFF. The CDR3 DNA sequence: TGTGCCAGTAGTATTGCTAGCGGGGGCCTTTACAATGAGCAGTTCTTC.

This clonotype was counted ten times or more. The genes are TRBV6-2 or TRBV6-3 and TRBJ2-7; D ambiguous. CDR1 and CDR2 from the germline V gene are MNHEY and SVGEGT. V was cut by 7 bases and J by 4 bases, with 14 bases left in between. The CDR3 consists of 13 residues. The CDR3 sequence: CASTYRGSYEQYF. CDR3 sequence (DNA): TGTGCCAGCACCTACCGTGGATCTTACGAGCAGTACTTC.

Concerning this clonotype: A single base separates this from a much larger clone, so it may be a read error. The rearrangement links TRBV11-3 to TRBJ2-2, with 7 bases identical to TRBD1. The CDR3 runs 14 residues. The germline CDR1 and CDR2 sequences are SGHNT and YENEEA. The CDR3 nucleotides are TGTGCCAGCAGCCCATTCAGGGGGAACGGGGAGCCGTTTTTT. It yields the protein CASSPFRGNGEPFF.

A few counts support this clonotype. The chain links TRBV4-1 to TRBJ1-2; D gene ambiguous. Germline values: CDR1 MGHRA, CDR2 YSYEKL. V was cut by 1 base and J by 0 bases, with 6 bases left in between. The CDR3 loop spans 14 amino acids. The CDR3 region is CASSQVITNYGYTF. CDR3 in DNA: TGCGCCAGCAGCCAAGTTATTACTAACTATGGCTACACCTTC.

This clonotype was counted only a few times. The chain employs TRBV7-3 and TRBJ2-1, with TRBD2 matching over 12 bases. V shed 4 bases, J shed 0 bases, and the junction held 1 base outside the gene matches. This CDR3 region has 16 residues. CDR1 and CDR2 (germline): SGHTA, FQGTGA. Here the CDR3 DNA reads TGTGCCAGCAGCTCTAGCGGGAGGGCCTCCTACAATGAGCAGTTCTTC. Protein product: CASSSSGRASYNEQFF.

With regard to this clonotype: Possible read error: a much larger clone is one base away. The chain has TRBV27 and TRBJ2-5, with TRBD2 matching over 7 bases. From germline, CDR1 is MNHEY and CDR2 SMNVEV (reference sequence). This CDR3 region has 14 residues. The CDR3 DNA is TGTGCCGGCAGTTGGGCGGGAGCCCGGGAGACCCAGTACTTC. Translation: CAGSWAGARETQYF.

The sample holds many counts of this clonotype. The rearrangement links TRBV30 to TRBJ1-2, with 8 bases matching TRBD1. Losses at the gene ends were 2 bases for V and 3 bases for J; bases not matched to a gene: 2. Germline V lookup: CDR1 GTSNPN, CDR2 SVGIG (reference sequence). This CDR3 region has 13 residues. The CDR3 DNA follows: TGTGCCTGGAGTCCGACAGGGGACTATGGCTACACCTTC. Protein: CAWSPTGDYGYTF.